The next 6 T cell receptor beta chains were all read from a single sample in a study of cytomegalovirus exposure and HLA in healthy donors. Amplification used 60 Vbeta primers and 13 Jbeta primers. Method: immunoSEQ multiplex PCR; TCRdb's copy keeps in-frame clones and lacks some. The sample includes approximately 150,000 clones, more than 65% of them seen just once. Sequencing was done on a sample of PBMCs. Receptors originate from a man aged 25 to 45 in good health and CMV-seropositive.

V usage is TRBV6-1 and J usage is TRBJ2-7; D is uncertain. Germline loops: CDR1 MNHNS, CDR2 SASEGT. The CDR3 contains 14 residues. Trimming removed 0 bases from V and 6 bases from J, with 12 bases in between. The CDR3 protein is CASSEAAPGTEQYF. CDR3 DNA: TGTGCCAGCAGTGAAGCGGCTCCTGGCACCGAGCAGTACTTC.

The V and J genes are TRBV5-8 and TRBJ2-2; 8 bases agree with TRBD2. V shed 4 bases, J shed 5 bases, and the junction held 7 bases outside the gene matches. The CDR3 extends over 15 amino acids. The germline V gene encodes CDR1 SGHTS and CDR2 YDEGEE. The CDR3 nucleotides read TGTGCCAGCAGCCCGGGACTAGAACGAACCGGGGAGCTGTTTTTT. The encoded protein is CASSPGLERTGELFF.

V and J are TRBV2 and TRBJ2-5; D remains ambiguous. The V end lost 8 bases, the J end lost 2 bases, and 15 bases lay between the germline ends. The length of the CDR3 is 14 residues. The germline V gene has CDR1 SNHLY and CDR2 FYNNEI. CDR3 residues: CASSLDIPQETQYF. CDR3 sequence (DNA): TGTGCCAGCTCCCTAGATATTCCACAAGAGACCCAGTACTTC.

This sequence joins TRBV5-6 and TRBJ2-1; 10 nucleotides line up with TRBD1. The CDR3 contains 15 residues. V dropped 0 bases and J dropped 7; count of bases not matched to a gene: 4. Germline V gene data show CDR1 as SGHDT and CDR2 as YYEEEE. This chain's CDR3 is CASSLVDRGRNEQFF. The CDR3 bases are TGTGCCAGCAGCTTGGTCGACAGGGGGCGAAATGAGCAGTTCTTC.

The chain combines TRBV15 with TRBJ1-4; 10 nucleotides agree with TRBD1. The length of the CDR3 is 16 residues. Germline-derived CDR1 and CDR2 are LNHNV and YYDKDF (reference sequence). The V and J ends lost 1 base and 8 bases, in that order; junction bases with no gene match: 7. As DNA, the CDR3 is TGTGCCACCAGCAGAGGGGGGACAGGGGATCGAGAAAAACTGTTTTTT. This codes for CATSRGGTGDREKLFF.

The chain combines TRBV7-9 with TRBJ1-1, with 7 positions matching TRBD1. In germline, CDR1 is SEHNR, CDR2 FQNEAQ (reference sequence). Germline trimming cut 1 base from V and 1 base from J; bases unmatched to any gene: 6. This CDR3 is built from 16 residues. The CDR3 sequence is CASSLVRGITNTEAFF. The CDR3 nucleotides read TGTGCCAGCAGCTTAGTCAGGGGGATAACGAACACTGAAGCTTTCTTT.